This TCR beta chain was sequenced in a study of blood T cell repertoires in COVID-19. This clone occurred once. Per the germline V gene, CDR1 is SQVTM and CDR2 is ANQGSEA. The CDR3 has 13 amino acids. Trimming removed 2 bases from V and 0 bases from J, with 4 bases in between. Using immunoSEQ multiplex PCR, the repertoire was profiled, and TCRdb retains in-frame clones only, with some absent. Altogether about 290,000 clones are present, around nine tenths being singletons, with the ten largest covering about 4.6%. The clonotype was recovered from a man aged 35 to 55 with acute or convalescent COVID-19. The rearrangement links TRBV29-1 to TRBJ2-2; D ambiguous. Sequenced input: peripheral blood. CDR3 loop: CSVEYANTGELFF. For the CDR3, the DNA is TGCAGCGTTGAATATGCGAACACCGGGGAGCTGTTTTTT.